The source of this TCR beta chain is a study of shared clonotypes between healthy human individuals. Samples underwent the assay at deep level. The method was immunoSEQ multiplex PCR; TCRdb's version includes in-frame clones alone and lacks a portion of them. The sample holds 2 million to 2.5 million clones, almost 96% seen once. Per the germline V gene, CDR1 is GTSNPN and CDR2 is SVGIG (reference sequence). Trimming took 4 bases from V and 3 from J, leaving 13 bases between them. The CDR3 sequence is 15 residues long. There were no recent acute infections or vaccinations among the donors, who were healthy HIV-negative adults.

This TCR was recovered from a man between 18 and 35 years old in good health. The chain is built from TRBV30 and TRBJ1-6, with a tentative D call TRBD1 (5 bases). Sequenced input: naive CD4+ T cells sorted from blood. Subset defined: CD45RA+ positively selected. CDR3 in DNA: TGTGCCTGGAAATTCGCAGGGCGCTATAATTCACCCCTCCACTTT. Amino acids: CAWKFAGRYNSPLHF.